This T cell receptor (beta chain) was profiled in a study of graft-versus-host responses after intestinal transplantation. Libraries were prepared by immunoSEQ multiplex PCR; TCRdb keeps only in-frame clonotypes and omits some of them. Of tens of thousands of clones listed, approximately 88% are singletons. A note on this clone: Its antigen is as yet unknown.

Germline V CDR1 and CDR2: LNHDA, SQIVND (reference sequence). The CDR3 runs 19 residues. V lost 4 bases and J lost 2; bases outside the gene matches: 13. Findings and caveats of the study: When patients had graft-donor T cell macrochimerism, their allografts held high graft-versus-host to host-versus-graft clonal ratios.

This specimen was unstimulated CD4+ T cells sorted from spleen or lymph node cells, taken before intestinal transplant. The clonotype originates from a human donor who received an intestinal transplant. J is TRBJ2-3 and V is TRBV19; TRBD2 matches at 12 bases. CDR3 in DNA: TGTGCCAGTAGTAATCTAGCGGGGGGGCCTAATAGTCACACAGATACGCAGTATTTT. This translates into CASSNLAGGPNSHTDTQYF.